Presented here are 25 T cell receptor beta chains from one specimen sequenced in a study of T cell changes during pregnancy in multiple sclerosis. The table came from immunoSEQ multiplex PCR; TCRdb's copy has only in-frame clones and leaves some out. This sample yields under 65,000 clones, of which about nine tenths are seen a single time; around 0.61% belongs to the top ten. The starting material was CD4+ T cells from peripheral blood mononuclear cells, obtained after pregnancy. These receptors originate from a female donor in good health, enrolled as a control in a pregnancy study.

This clone was seen a few times. The chain is built from TRBV29-1 and TRBJ1-1; the D gene is possibly TRBD1 (5 bases). V shed 2 bases and J shed 0 bases, with 16 bases lying between them. This CDR3 spans 16 amino acids. Germline CDR1 SQVTM, CDR2 ANQGSEA. The CDR3 DNA follows: TGCAGCGTTGAAATGCTGGGTGGGGCGCTGAACACTGAAGCTTTCTTT. Protein product: CSVEMLGGALNTEAFF. Together with reference TRBV29-1 and TRBJ1-1, the CDR3 gives the full variable domain: SAVISQKPSRDICQRGTSLTIQCQVDSQVTMMFWYRQQPGQSLTLIATANQGSEATYESGFVIDKFPISRPNLTFSTLTVSNMSPEDSSIYLCSVEMLGGALNTEAFFGQGTRLTVV.

The chain combines TRBV4-2 with TRBJ2-2, with 10 positions matching TRBD2. V trimming: 1 base; J trimming: 0 bases; junction bases outside the gene matches: 2. The CDR3 is 17 amino acids. CDR1 and CDR2 (germline): LGHNA, YNFKEQ. CDR3 DNA: TGTGCCAGCAGCCAAGTACTAGCGGGGTCGAACACCGGGGAGCTGTTTTTT. It encodes CASSQVLAGSNTGELFF.

This chain links TRBV6-5 with TRBJ2-7; 7 bases match TRBD2. Germline V gene data show CDR1 as MNHEY and CDR2 as SVGAGI. This CDR3 has 15 amino acids. Germline trimming cut 0 bases from V and 2 bases from J; bases unmatched to any gene: 4. The CDR3 is CASSYSGLPTYEQYF. DNA for the CDR3: TGTGCCAGCAGTTACTCGGGACTACCCACCTACGAGCAGTACTTC.

The genes are TRBV18 and TRBJ1-1, with 9 bases matching TRBD1. Germline V gene data show CDR1 as KGHSH and CDR2 as LQKENI. Trimming at V came to 5 bases and at J to 4 bases, leaving 8 bases not matched to a gene. CDR3 length equals 15 residues. CDR3 coding DNA: TGTGCCAGCTCAGAGAGGGACAGGGCCTTCACTGAAGCTTTCTTT. Translation: CASSERDRAFTEAFF. The full variable domain, in which reference TRBV18 and TRBJ1-1 provide the parts outside the CDR3, is NAGVMQNPRHLVRRRGQEARLRCSPMKGHSHVYWYRQLPEEGLKFMVYLQKENIIDESGMPKERFSAEFPKEGPSILRIQQVVRGDSAAYFCASSERDRAFTEAFFGQGTRLTVV.

The V gene is TRBV5-1, the J gene TRBJ2-2, with a tentative D call TRBD1 (5 bases). Germline V gene sequence: CDR1 SGHRS, CDR2 YFSETQ. V lost 4 bases and J lost 3, with 10 bases in between. This CDR3 has 14 residues. The CDR3 region is CASSVPRDTGELFF. CDR3 DNA: TGCGCCAGCAGCGTACCCAGGGACACCGGGGAGCTGTTTTTT. The whole variable domain, filled in from reference TRBV5-1 and TRBJ2-2, reads KAGVTQTPRYLIKTRGQQVTLSCSPISGHRSVSWYQQTPGQGLQFLFEYFSETQRNKGNFPGRFSGRQFSNSRSEMNVSTLELGDSALYLCASSVPRDTGELFFGEGSRLTVL.

This rearrangement joins TRBV29-1 to TRBJ2-3, with D possibly matching TRBD2 (6 bases). Germline V lookup: CDR1 SQVTM, CDR2 ANQGSEA. Trimming pared 7 bases from V and 2 bases from J, leaving 16 bases between. The length of the CDR3 is 14 residues. CDR3 in DNA: TGCAGCGGGGTTCGCGGGATTAACACAGATACGCAGTATTTT. This translates into CSGVRGINTDTQYF.

The genes are TRBV2 and TRBJ1-4; D remains unclear. The germline V gene encodes CDR1 SNHLY and CDR2 FYNNEI. Trimming removed 5 bases at V and 7 bases at J, with 5 bases between. The CDR3 loop spans 11 amino acids. The CDR3 region has the DNA TGTGCCAGCAGTTTCAGTGAAAAACTGTTTTTT. Protein product: CASSFSEKLFF.

This rearrangement joins TRBV9 to TRBJ1-2; D ambiguous. The CDR3 covers 14 residues. Trimming removed 4 bases from V and 3 bases from J, with 13 bases in between. Germline lookup yields CDR1 SGDLS and CDR2 YYNGEE. The CDR3 is CASSPGIPYYGYTF. CDR3 nucleotides: TGTGCCAGCAGCCCAGGAATTCCTTACTATGGCTACACCTTC.

Notes on this clone: A junction end diverges from the germline sequence, so it may reflect a read error. The chain has TRBV11-2 and TRBJ2-5; 8 bases are shared with TRBD1. The CDR3 has 14 residues. Germline CDR1 and CDR2: SGHAT and FQNNGV. The chain's CDR3 is CASSLDRGRETQYF. CDR3 DNA sequence: TGTGCCAGCAGCCTAGACAGGGGAAGGGAGACCCAGTACTTC.

The chain recombines TRBV25-1 with TRBJ1-2, with 7 positions matching TRBD1. Germline V gene lookup returns CDR1 MGHDK and CDR2 SYGVNS. This CDR3 is built from 13 residues. V dropped 4 bases and J dropped 3; count of bases not matched to a gene: 2. The CDR3 DNA reads as TGTGCCAGCAGTGCAACAGGGGACTATGGCTACACCTTC. Its protein is CASSATGDYGYTF.

V is TRBV28 and J is TRBJ2-2; D remains unclear. Looked up from germline, CDR1 is MDHEN and CDR2 is SYDVKM. This CDR3 contains 13 residues. Trimming removed 4 bases at V and 5 bases at J, with 8 bases between. CDR3 sequence: CASSSGATGELFF. As DNA, the CDR3 is TGTGCCAGCAGTTCTGGAGCTACCGGGGAGCTGTTTTTT.

The chain couples TRBV2 to TRBJ2-3; possible D gene TRBD2, 5 bases. The V gene's germline CDR1 is SNHLY and CDR2 FYNNEI. Trimming removed 4 bases from V and 3 bases from J, with 14 bases in between. This CDR3 comprises 15 residues. The CDR3 loop reads CASSVLGSGTDTQYF. DNA of the CDR3: TGTGCCAGCAGTGTCTTGGGGAGTGGGACAGATACGCAGTATTTT.

The V gene is TRBV28, the J gene TRBJ2-1; no definite D call. Trimming stripped 5 bases from V and 9 bases from J, with 8 bases between. The germline gives CDR1 MDHEN, CDR2 SYDVKM. The CDR3 runs to 11 residues. Here the CDR3 DNA reads TGTGCCAGCAGTGTCCACACTGAGCAGTTCTTC. Protein product: CASSVHTEQFF.

Here the CDR3 reads CASSRGTGEVNEQFF. The CDR3, as DNA: TGTGCCAGCTCACGCGGGACAGGGGAGGTCAATGAGCAGTTCTTC. The chain links TRBV18 to TRBJ2-1; 10 bases match TRBD1. The length of the CDR3 is 15 residues. V was clipped by 4 bases and J by 6 bases; unmatched bases: 6. Germline CDR1 KGHSH, CDR2 LQKENI.

The V gene is TRBV7-2, the J gene TRBJ2-7; the D gene is possibly TRBD1 (6 bases). Trimming cost V 6 bases and J 4 bases, with 19 bases left between them. The CDR3 extends over 15 amino acids. Germline values: CDR1 SGHTA, CDR2 FQGNSA. Here the CDR3 DNA reads TGTGCCAGCAGAAAAGGGGGTACAGTCCTGTACGAGCAGTACTTC. Residues: CASRKGGTVLYEQYF.

The gene calls are TRBV13 and TRBJ2-2; TRBD2 agrees at 12 bases. Losses at the gene ends were 6 bases for V and 4 bases for J; bases not matched to a gene: 12. In germline, CDR1 is PRHDT, CDR2 FYEKMQ (reference sequence). The CDR3 is made up of 18 amino acids. The CDR3 DNA sequence: TGTGCCAGCAGATCCGGTCCCCTAGCGGGGGGGATCACCGGGGAGCTGTTTTTT. Its protein is CASRSGPLAGGITGELFF.

The chain uses TRBV5-8 and TRBJ2-7, with 7 positions matching TRBD2. This CDR3 comprises 14 residues. CDR1 SGHTS and CDR2 YDEGEE come from the germline V gene. V lost 6 bases, J lost 5 bases, and 11 bases stayed unmatched. The CDR3 bases are TGTGCCAGCATCGGGGCCTGGGGAGGGAACGAGCAGTACTTC. Its translation is CASIGAWGGNEQYF.

V usage is TRBV29-1 and J usage is TRBJ1-5, with D perhaps TRBD1 (6 bases). V was cut by 6 bases and J by 0 bases, with 12 bases left in between. CDR3 length equals 14 residues. Germline V gene lookup returns CDR1 SQVTM and CDR2 ANQGSEA. CDR3 nucleotides: TGCAGCGTGCGAACAGGGCTTAGCAATCAGCCCCAGCATTTT. It translates to CSVRTGLSNQPQHF. The full variable domain, in which reference TRBV29-1 and TRBJ1-5 provide the parts outside the CDR3, is SAVISQKPSRDICQRGTSLTIQCQVDSQVTMMFWYRQQPGQSLTLIATANQGSEATYESGFVIDKFPISRPNLTFSTLTVSNMSPEDSSIYLCSVRTGLSNQPQHFGDGTRLSIL.

V and J are TRBV28 and TRBJ1-5, with D perhaps TRBD1 (6 bases). V gave up 6 bases and J gave up 2 bases, with 14 bases separating them. The CDR3 is 15 amino acids. The germline gives CDR1 MDHEN, CDR2 SYDVKM. The DNA for the CDR3 is TGTGCCAGCAGCGAACAGGGTCGTGGCAATCAGCCCCAGCATTTT. As protein: CASSEQGRGNQPQHF.

The V gene is TRBV5-6, the J gene TRBJ1-3; D gene unclear. Germline V gene data show CDR1 as SGHDT and CDR2 as YYEEEE. The CDR3 sequence is 17 residues long. The V and J ends lost 0 bases and 0 bases respectively, with 13 bases between them. CDR3: CASSLDGSFSSGNTIYF. The CDR3 DNA follows: TGTGCCAGCAGCTTGGATGGGAGCTTTAGCTCTGGAAACACCATATATTTT.

The chain joins TRBV7-9 to TRBJ2-1; D is unclear. Germline lookup yields CDR1 SEHNR and CDR2 FQNEAQ (reference sequence). The length of the CDR3 is 16 residues. Trimming left V 2 bases short and J 3 bases short, with 14 bases between. The chain's CDR3 is CASSLLGTDLYNEQFF. The CDR3 nucleotides read TGTGCCAGCAGCTTATTGGGTACAGATCTCTACAATGAGCAGTTCTTC.

The gene calls are TRBV19 and TRBJ2-7; TRBD1 matches at 9 bases. Germline CDR1 reads LNHDA; CDR2 reads SQIVND (reference sequence). J lost 5 bases, V lost 8 bases, and 4 bases had no gene match. The CDR3 sequence is 12 residues long. The CDR3, as DNA: TGTGCCAGTGGACAGGGGAATAACGAGCAGTACTTC. This translates into CASGQGNNEQYF. The complete variable domain, with remaining parts taken from reference TRBV19 and TRBJ2-7, reads DGGITQSPKYLFRKEGQNVTLSCEQNLNHDAMYWYRQDPGQGLRLIYYSQIVNDFQKGDIAEGYSVSREKKESFPLTVTSAQKNPTAFYLCASGQGNNEQYFGPGTRLTVT.

The chain recombines TRBV14 with TRBJ2-7; TRBD1 matches 7 bases. This CDR3 spans 15 amino acids. The germline V gene encodes CDR1 SGHDN and CDR2 FVKESK. The trim removed 1 base at V and 7 bases at J, leaving 10 bases unmatched. The DNA of the CDR3 is TGTGCCAGCAGCCAAGTTTTCGGACAGGTGGGGGAGCAGTACTTC. This gives the protein CASSQVFGQVGEQYF.

This chain connects TRBV6-1 to TRBJ2-7; D may be TRBD1 (5 bases). CDR1 is MNHNS, CDR2 SASEGT, per germline. The CDR3 loop spans 15 amino acids. The ends were cut back, 1 base at V and 1 base at J, with 11 bases in the middle. CDR3 amino acids: CASSEELAGSYEQYF. The CDR3 DNA sequence: TGTGCCAGCAGTGAAGAGTTGGCAGGGTCCTACGAGCAGTACTTC.

The rearrangement joins TRBV6-6 to TRBJ2-3, with 7 bases fitting TRBD1. Trimming removed 6 bases from V and 2 bases from J; junction bases left unmatched: 8. The CDR3 consists of 15 residues. CDR1 is MNHNY, CDR2 SVGAGI, per germline (reference sequence). The CDR3 nucleotides are TGTGCCAGCAGCTTGACAGGGACGCACACAGATACGCAGTATTTT. Translating gives CASSLTGTHTDTQYF.